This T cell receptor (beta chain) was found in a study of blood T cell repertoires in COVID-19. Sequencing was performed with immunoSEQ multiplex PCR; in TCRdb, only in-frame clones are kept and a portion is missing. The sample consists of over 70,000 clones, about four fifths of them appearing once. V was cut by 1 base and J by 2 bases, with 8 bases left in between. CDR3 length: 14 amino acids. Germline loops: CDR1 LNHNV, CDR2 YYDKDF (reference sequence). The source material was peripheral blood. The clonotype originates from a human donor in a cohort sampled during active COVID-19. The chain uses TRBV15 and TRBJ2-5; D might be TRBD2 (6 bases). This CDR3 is CATSRGRGQETQYF. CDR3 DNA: TGTGCCACCAGCAGAGGGCGGGGTCAAGAGACCCAGTACTTC.